The TCR beta chain under discussion was sequenced for a study of CD8+CD57+ T cells in acquired aplastic anemia. Study-level background: Sorted CD4+ plus CD8+ cells gave DNA averaging about 3.2 ug.

About this clonotype itself: Its cognate antigen is unknown. An end of the junction does not agree with germline; a read error may underlie this.

Study-level points and caveats: Sharing between patients and controls was observed for over 25 CD8+ CDR3 sequences.

Germline loops: CDR1 MNHEY, CDR2 SVGAGI. CDR3 length equals 13 residues. Genomic DNA constituted the template upon which TCR beta VDJ and CDR3 profiling was performed. TCRdb recomputed calls from the reads with MiXCR, one row per CDR3 protein. The profile shows some 170,000 distinct CDR3 sequences, over 55% of them singletons. CD8+CD57+ cell expansion had been shown by flow cytometry in patients chosen for sequencing. Therapy had not been given to patients before blood sampling. This TCR derives from a human donor with aplastic anemia. Sequenced material: sorted CD4+, CD8+, or CD8+CD57+ T cells (not recorded which) from PBMCs. The chain is built from TRBV6-5 and TRBJ2-5, with no clear D. Here the CDR3 DNA reads TGTGCCAAACGGCCGCAGCTACAAGACACCCAGTACTTC. Its translation is CAKRPQLQDTQYF.